This record covers a single T cell receptor beta chain. This clonotype was counted between two and nine times. Its antigen remains unidentified. No much larger clonotype is one base removed from it; base qualities were not supplied. The sample is drawn from a study of T-cell reconstitution after alpha-beta-depleted transplantation in children (dated by TCRdb to the mid-2010s). Turning to the overall study: The study quantitatively tracked T-cell immune reconstitution after TCRalphabeta/CD19-depleted allogeneic hematopoietic cell transplantation in children using TCR repertoire profiling. The paper as a whole reports these results and caveats: The high TCRbeta diversity at day 60 in some patients was ascribed to recipient T cells and intrathymic progenitors that had survived conditioning. The apparently early alphabetaT-cell count recovery about two months after transplant was reportedly dependent on only several hundred rapidly expanded clones derived from non-depleted graft cells. Hyperexpanded clone frequencies declined over subsequent months; after one year, T-cell counts and TCRbeta diversity were mostly attributed to newly produced T cells.

The germline V gene (reference sequence) gives CDR1 as LGHDT and CDR2 as YNNKEL. V is reduced by 4 bases and J by 0 bases, leaving a spacing of 9 bases between them. The CDR3 covers 14 residues, taking in both the cysteine and the phenylalanine. Just the 42-base CDR3 DNA is kept, in frame starting at base 1. Library method: PCR. The instrument was an Illumina HiSeq 2500. TCR library preparation used molecular barcoding, with unique molecular identifiers applied to normalize quantification of the TCRbeta repertoire. TCRdb reran the public reads through fastp at Q25 and MiXCR, keeping productive beta chains. When rows share a CDR3 protein, they turn into one entry using the most common DNA and genes. This sample gives some 460,000 distinct CDR3 sequences in total; around 15% of them show up just once. Less than 30% of the sample is held by the ten biggest clonotypes. The treatment or condition label for this specimen denotes: allogeneic hematopoietic cell transplantation with graft depleted of TCRalphabeta T cells and CD19 B cells. The children who served as transplant recipients had been given grafts of TCRalphabeta/CD19-depleted allogeneic hematopoietic cells.

The sequencing here drew on PBMCs, mostly from graft donor cells, taken 360 days after TCRalphabeta/CD19-depleted stem cell transplant. The chain employs TRBV3-1 and TRBJ1-2; the D gene is unclear. The receptor was derived from a boy younger than two who had a stem cell transplant for Wiskott-Aldrich syndrome, so the T cells may come from the graft donor. The DNA reads TGTGCCAGCAGCCCTGACCTGCCTAACTATGGCTACACCTTC. The encoded protein is CASSPDLPNYGYTF.